This TCR beta chain was found in a study of control samples from healthy donors and cancer patients. The CDR3 extends over 13 amino acids. Germline assignment: CDR1 SNHLY and CDR2 FYNNEI. V was cut by 4 bases and J by 7 bases, with 11 bases left in between. TCRdb's table, derived via immunoSEQ multiplex PCR, lists solely in-frame clones and lacks some. The sample has approximately 90,000 clones, about 87% seen once; the top ten hold approximately 15%. J is TRBJ2-1 and V is TRBV2; D call uncertain. Sequenced: blood. The source of this sequence is a woman between 65 and 79 years old in good health. The CDR3: CASSVRFPNEQFF. The CDR3 bases are TGTGCCAGCAGTGTTCGGTTTCCTAATGAGCAGTTCTTC.